This TCR beta chain was profiled in a study of liver allograft versus peripheral blood T cells. At the level of the study: Repertoires of T cell receptors in transplanted livers were compared with recipients' peripheral blood repertoires.

Study findings and constraints: Repertoires of T cell receptors that resided inside liver allografts reportedly differed from those in peripheral blood.

Via MiXCR, TCRdb re-called the reads, giving one row per CDR3 protein. Of over 5,500 distinct CDR3 sequences detected, 16% appear once; the ten largest clones hold 49%. Note on this clonotype: Its antigen remains unknown.

CDR3 length: 15 residues. Trimming took off 6 bases at V and 7 bases at J, with 21 bases between the two ends. Germline CDR1 and CDR2: DFQATT and SNEGSKA (reference sequence). The sequence was obtained from a human patient who had a liver transplant. Some T cells here may be from the graft donor. The J gene is TRBJ1-4, the V gene TRBV20-1, with a weak D call TRBD1 (6 bases). Here the CDR3 DNA reads TGCAGTGCGCCGGGCCCAGGGGTGGGGAGTGAAAAACTGTTTTTT. It yields the protein CSAPGPGVGSEKLFF.